This entry lists 20 T cell receptor beta chains sequenced from one sample in a study of T cell responses to AZD1222 COVID-19 vaccine. Data came from immunoSEQ multiplex PCR; TCRdb stores just in-frame clones and leaves some out. The sample has 140,000 to 150,000 clones; approximately 85% are singletons. The sample here was peripheral blood, taken on day 0 of AZD1222 vaccination. These receptors were taken from an adult in good health.

This clone was seen only a few times. This rearrangement joins TRBV13 to TRBJ1-1; no clear D gene. Trimming took off 5 bases at V and 1 base at J, with 14 bases between the two ends. Germline V gives CDR1 PRHDT, CDR2 FYEKMQ (reference sequence). This CDR3 is 15 amino acids long. The CDR3 here is CASSAWGEKNTEAFF. The DNA of the CDR3 is TGTGCCAGCAGCGCTTGGGGAGAAAAGAACACTGAAGCTTTCTTT. Full variable domain (outside the CDR3, taken from reference TRBV13 and TRBJ1-1): AAGVIQSPRHLIKEKRETATLKCYPIPRHDTVYWYQQGPGQDPQFLISFYEKMQSDKGSIPDRFSAQQFSDYHSELNMSSLELGDSALYFCASSAWGEKNTEAFFGQGTRLTVV.

J is TRBJ1-1 and V is TRBV3-1 (or the pseudogene TRBV3-2), with TRBD1 matching 7 bases. Germline V gene lookup returns CDR1 LGHDT and CDR2 YNNKEL (reference sequence). With V trimmed by 2 bases and J by 11 bases, 8 bases remained unmatched. The CDR3 extends over 13 amino acids. The CDR3 region has the DNA TGTGCCAGCAGCCAACAAGACAGGGTGCGTGCTTTCTTT. Translation gives CASSQQDRVRAFF.

The J gene is TRBJ1-1, the V gene TRBV2, with D unclear. Germline V CDR1 and CDR2: SNHLY, FYNNEI. Between the trimmed V and J ends, which lost 6 bases and 1 base, there was a span of 6 bases. The CDR3 spans 12 residues. CDR3 sequence (DNA): TGTGCCAGCAGATTACAGAACACTGAAGCTTTCTTT. Translating gives CASRLQNTEAFF. Supplemented by reference TRBV2 and TRBJ1-1, the full variable domain reads EPEVTQTPSHQVTQMGQEVILRCVPISNHLYFYWYRQILGQKVEFLVSFYNNEISEKSEIFDDQFSVERPDGSNFTLKIRSTKLEDSAMYFCASRLQNTEAFFGQGTRLTVV.

The chain links TRBV4-1 to TRBJ2-1; the match to TRBD2 covers 14 bases. Germline lookup yields CDR1 MGHRA and CDR2 YSYEKL. The CDR3 sequence is 19 residues long. V lost 2 bases and J lost 7; bases outside the gene matches: 13. As DNA, the CDR3 is TGCGCCAGCAGCCAAACCGGGACTAGCGGGAGAGTTCAGGGGAATGAGCAGTTCTTC. Its protein is CASSQTGTSGRVQGNEQFF.

This chain links TRBV18 with TRBJ2-7, with TRBD2 identical over 7 bases. The length of the CDR3 is 15 residues. The germline V gene has CDR1 KGHSH and CDR2 LQKENI. Trimming cost V 6 bases and J 2 bases; bases outside gene matches: 10. The CDR3 sequence: CASSRSAGTTYEQYF. The DNA for the CDR3 is TGTGCCAGCTCCCGGAGCGCCGGGACTACCTACGAGCAGTACTTC. Drawing the rest from reference TRBV18 and TRBJ2-7, the complete variable domain is NAGVMQNPRHLVRRRGQEARLRCSPMKGHSHVYWYRQLPEEGLKFMVYLQKENIIDESGMPKERFSAEFPKEGPSILRIQQVVRGDSAAYFCASSRSAGTTYEQYFGPGTRLTVT.

This chain links TRBV6-5 with TRBJ1-1, with D unresolved. This CDR3 is built from 15 residues. Germline V gene data show CDR1 as MNHEY and CDR2 as SVGAGI. With 7 bases removed from V and 3 bases from J, the gap between germline ends came to 18 bases. CDR3 in DNA: TGTGCCAGCATTAAACTCGGGCCCCTGCACACTGAAGCTTTCTTT. Protein product: CASIKLGPLHTEAFF.

The chain is built from TRBV6-2 or TRBV6-3 and TRBJ1-2; TRBD1 matches 7 bases. The CDR3 has 13 residues. The V segment lost 2 bases and the J segment 7 bases; nucleotides outside the gene matches: 4. The germline V gene encodes CDR1 MNHEY and CDR2 SVGEGT. The CDR3: CASSYPTGSGYTF. The CDR3 DNA reads TGTGCCAGCAGTTACCCGACAGGGAGTGGCTACACCTTC.

The genes are TRBV6-2 or TRBV6-3 and TRBJ2-1, with D perhaps TRBD2 (5 bases). This CDR3 has 16 residues. Per germline, CDR1 MNHEY and CDR2 SVGEGT. V was shortened by 0 bases and J by 4 bases, with 13 bases between the two germline ends. Here the CDR3 reads CASSYSSSRQYNEQFF. The CDR3 DNA reads TGTGCCAGCAGTTACTCCTCTAGCAGACAATACAATGAGCAGTTCTTC.

This sequence joins TRBV9 and TRBJ2-2, with TRBD1 matching over 12 bases. The germline V gene encodes CDR1 SGDLS and CDR2 YYNGEE. The junction had 3 bases not matched to a gene; V was cut back by 6 bases and J by 6 bases. The CDR3 extends over 14 amino acids. This CDR3 reads CASKGQGAAGELFF. The CDR3 DNA reads as TGTGCCAGCAAGGGACAGGGGGCAGCCGGGGAGCTGTTTTTT. Combining the CDR3 with reference TRBV9 and TRBJ2-2 gives the whole variable domain DSGVTQTPKHLITATGQRVTLRCSPRSGDLSVYWYQQSLDQGLQFLIQYYNGEERAKGNILERFSAQQFPDLHSELNLSSLELGDSALYFCASKGQGAAGELFFGEGSRLTVL.

V is TRBV9 and J is TRBJ2-3; TRBD2 matches at 12 bases. V was clipped by 2 bases and J by 5 bases; unmatched bases: 15. This CDR3 is 19 amino acids long. CDR1 and CDR2 (germline): SGDLS, YYNGEE. The CDR3 loop reads CASSVAGFLAGGHRDTQYF. For the CDR3, the DNA is TGTGCCAGCAGCGTCGCAGGGTTCCTAGCGGGGGGGCACAGAGATACGCAGTATTTT.

This clone has only one observation. CDR3 region: CASRGTGSYEQYF. CDR3 nucleotides: TGTGCCAGCAGGGGGACAGGGTCCTACGAGCAGTACTTC. J is TRBJ2-7 and V is TRBV6-6, with 9 positions matching TRBD1. V gave up 6 bases and J gave up 1 base; unmatched junction bases: 1. Per germline, CDR1 MNHNY and CDR2 SVGAGI (reference sequence). The CDR3 loop spans 13 amino acids.

The chain carries TRBV10-3 and TRBJ1-6; D is perhaps TRBD1 (5 bases). Looked up from germline, CDR1 is ENHRY and CDR2 is SYGVKD. Trimming took off 2 bases at V and 0 bases at J, with 8 bases between the two ends. This CDR3 is built from 16 residues. The CDR3 loop is CAISEGGVSYNSPLHF. The CDR3 region has the DNA TGTGCCATCAGTGAGGGGGGGGTCTCCTATAATTCACCCCTCCACTTT.

The rearrangement joins TRBV19 to TRBJ2-1; tentatively, D is TRBD2 (6 bases). Trimming cost V 5 bases and J 6 bases, with 17 bases left between them. Germline-derived CDR1 and CDR2 are LNHDA and SQIVND (reference sequence). This CDR3 region has 15 residues. In DNA, the CDR3 is TGTGCCAGTAGTCCGACTAGTCTTAGCGGCAATGAGCAGTTCTTC. Translation: CASSPTSLSGNEQFF.

The V gene is TRBV19, the J gene TRBJ2-2; 9 bases are shared with TRBD2. Per the germline V gene, CDR1 is LNHDA and CDR2 is SQIVND (reference sequence). After removal of 1 base from V and 6 bases from J, the junction contained 3 bases not matched to a gene. The CDR3 runs 15 residues. In DNA form, the CDR3 reads TGTGCCAGTAGTATAGTTCGCGGGGGGGCCGGGGAGCTGTTTTTT. The encoded protein is CASSIVRGGAGELFF.

The J gene is TRBJ2-5, the V gene TRBV7-6; D not resolved. This CDR3 is 11 amino acids long. The V gene lost 1 base and the J gene lost 6 bases, with 3 bases spanning the gap. Germline CDR1 reads SGHVS; CDR2 reads FNYEAQ. The CDR3 coding sequence is TGTGCCAGCAGCTTAGGAAAGACCCAGTACTTC. This translates into CASSLGKTQYF.

This chain uses TRBV29-1 with TRBJ2-6, with 7 nucleotides matching TRBD1. After removal of 4 bases from V and 0 bases from J, the junction contained 3 bases not matched to a gene. Germline assignment: CDR1 SQVTM and CDR2 ANQGSEA. The CDR3 runs 15 residues. For the CDR3, the DNA is TGCAGCGTTGCCGGACAGGACTCTGGGGCCAACGTCCTGACTTTC. Translating it yields CSVAGQDSGANVLTF.

This clone has just a few counts. The gene calls are TRBV12-5 and TRBJ2-7; D remains unclear. Trimming cost V 3 bases and J 1 base, with 10 bases left between them. The CDR3 length is 14 residues. CDR1 LGHNT and CDR2 FRNRAP come from the germline V gene. In nucleotides, the CDR3 is TGTGCTAGTGGTTTATGGGGTGCGTCCTACGAGCAGTACTTC. Translation gives CASGLWGASYEQYF.

The chain uses TRBV6-5 and TRBJ1-4, with D unclear. Trimming took 3 bases from V and 0 from J, leaving 11 bases between them. The CDR3 totals 16 residues. The V gene's germline CDR1 is MNHEY and CDR2 SVGAGI. Written as DNA, the CDR3 is TGTGCCAGCAGTTATTCTGCGGCAGCAACTAATGAAAAACTGTTTTTT. This codes for CASSYSAAATNEKLFF.

The J gene is TRBJ1-5, the V gene TRBV18; D gene uncertain. The CDR3 is made up of 14 amino acids. Germline V gene data show CDR1 as KGHSH and CDR2 as LQKENI. Trimming cost V 6 bases and J 3 bases, with 12 bases left between them. CDR3 in DNA: TGTGCCAGCTCGACCGGGCCAATCAATCAGCCCCAGCATTTT. Amino acid sequence: CASSTGPINQPQHF.

The chain has TRBV7-9 and TRBJ1-2, with a tentative D call TRBD1 (6 bases). CDR1 is SEHNR, CDR2 FQNEAQ, per germline (reference sequence). The CDR3 has 15 amino acids. V lost 5 bases to trimming and J lost 3 bases, with 16 bases between them. CDR3 loop: CASSDHRARDYGYTF. In nucleotides, the CDR3 is TGTGCCAGCAGCGACCACAGGGCCCGGGACTATGGCTACACCTTC.